The 25 T cell receptor beta chains in this list originate from one sample, sequenced in a study of blood T cells in healthy people across ages. Together with a sample-barcoded 5' primer, a J-beta primer mix was included in a second PCR lasting roughly 7 to 11 cycles. Via MiXCR, TCRdb re-called the 5' RACE reads, giving one row per CDR3 protein. The table records over 600,000 distinct CDR3 sequences, more than 50% of them present only once. The sample consisted of blood. The origin of the receptors is a man aged 40-55 years in good health.

The chain uses TRBV6-1 and TRBJ1-6; tentative D call: TRBD1 (5 bases). Trimming removed 8 bases at V and 7 bases at J, with 15 bases between. CDR1 is MNHNS and CDR2 is SASEGT in the germline V gene. The CDR3 consists of 14 residues. The CDR3 sequence: CASSNIEGNSPLHF. The DNA of the CDR3 is TGTGCCAGCTCTAACATCGAGGGGAATTCACCCCTCCACTTT.

The rearrangement joins TRBV28 to TRBJ2-1; perhaps TRBD1 as D (5 bases). Germline lookup yields CDR1 MDHEN and CDR2 SYDVKM. The CDR3 is 12 residues long. The ends were cut back, 7 bases at V and 2 bases at J, with 6 bases in the middle. CDR3 coding DNA: TGTGCCAGCACAGGGACCTACAATGAGCAGTTCTTC. As protein: CASTGTYNEQFF.

This chain uses TRBV20-1 with TRBJ2-3; TRBD1 agrees at 10 bases. The CDR3 consists of 12 residues. Germline CDR1 and CDR2: DFQATT and SNEGSKA (reference sequence). V was pared by 7 bases and J by 5 bases, with 3 bases of the junction left unmatched. The CDR3 DNA is TGCAGTGTGGGACAGGGGAGAGATACGCAGTATTTT. This codes for CSVGQGRDTQYF.

The chain employs TRBV7-2 and TRBJ2-1; either TRBD1 or TRBD2 may supply D (5 bases each). The CDR3 extends over 16 amino acids. Germline V CDR1 and CDR2: SGHTA, FQGNSA. The V gene lost 5 bases and the J gene lost 5 bases, with 19 bases spanning the gap. CDR3 protein: CASSPRLGMGDNEQFF. CDR3 DNA sequence: TGTGCCAGCAGCCCCCGCCTAGGGATGGGGGACAATGAGCAGTTCTTC.

J is TRBJ1-2 and V is TRBV20-1, with D perhaps TRBD1 (6 bases). Germline assignment: CDR1 DFQATT and CDR2 SNEGSKA (reference sequence). Trimming took 4 bases from V and 13 from J, leaving 19 bases between them. The CDR3 contains 12 residues. CDR3 amino acids: CSATPRGDAFTF. The CDR3 DNA reads as TGCAGTGCTACCCCCAGGGGCGACGCGTTCACCTTC.

The V gene is TRBV5-1, the J gene TRBJ1-6; tentative D call: TRBD1 (5 bases). Germline V lookup: CDR1 SGHRS, CDR2 YFSETQ. The CDR3 spans 14 residues. The V end was cut by 1 base, the J end by 8 bases, with 10 bases between. CDR3 amino acids: CASSLLGEDSPLHF. As DNA, the CDR3 is TGCGCCAGCAGCTTGTTAGGGGAGGATTCACCCCTCCACTTT. Together with reference TRBV5-1 and TRBJ1-6, the CDR3 gives the full variable domain: KAGVTQTPRYLIKTRGQQVTLSCSPISGHRSVSWYQQTPGQGLQFLFEYFSETQRNKGNFPGRFSGRQFSNSRSEMNVSTLELGDSALYLCASSLLGEDSPLHFGNGTRLTVT.

This clonotype was seen more than once but under ten times. The V and J genes are TRBV2 and TRBJ2-1; 7 bases are a match to TRBD2. Gene TRBJ2-7 matches the end of the DNA better, so the J call may be wrong. The CDR3 covers 14 residues. CDR1 is SNHLY, CDR2 FYNNEI, per germline. The DNA for the CDR3 is TGTGCCAGCAGTGACCTAGCGGAGTACAATGAGCAGTACTTC. It translates to CASSDLAEYNEQYF.

This chain uses TRBV7-3 with TRBJ2-1, with a weak D call TRBD2 (5 bases). The CDR3 loop spans 14 amino acids. Germline V lookup: CDR1 SGHTA, CDR2 FQGTGA. V lost 1 base and J lost 7, with 11 bases in between. The CDR3 DNA reads as TGTGCCAGCAGCTTAAGGCCTAGCCGGAATGAGCAGTTCTTC. It is translated as CASSLRPSRNEQFF.

The V gene is TRBV29-1, the J gene TRBJ1-2, with a tentative D call TRBD1 (5 bases). Per germline, CDR1 SQVTM and CDR2 ANQGSEA. This CDR3 is 16 amino acids long. V was cut by 0 bases and J by 2 bases, with 16 bases left in between. The CDR3 loop is CSVEDLLGEMNYGYTF. CDR3 in DNA: TGCAGCGTTGAAGATCTTTTGGGGGAAATGAACTATGGCTACACCTTC.

This chain uses TRBV20-1 with TRBJ2-5; 7 bases align to TRBD1. V lost 5 bases to trimming and J lost 1 base; unmatched junction nucleotides: 7. Germline lookup yields CDR1 DFQATT and CDR2 SNEGSKA (reference sequence). CDR3 length equals 14 residues. CDR3: CSAYPGQTQETQYF. CDR3 in DNA: TGCAGTGCTTACCCGGGACAGACCCAAGAGACCCAGTACTTC.

CDR3 DNA sequence: TGTGCCAGCAGTTACAACAGGGTCAGCACAGATACGCAGTATTTT. Amino acids: CASSYNRVSTDTQYF. The chain joins TRBV6-5 to TRBJ2-3, with D perhaps TRBD1 (6 bases). The germline gives CDR1 MNHEY, CDR2 SVGAGI. Trimming removed 2 bases at V and 0 bases at J, with 9 bases between. The CDR3 covers 15 residues.

This chain links TRBV7-9 with TRBJ2-1, with D possibly TRBD2 on 5 matching bases. Deletions cut 5 bases from V and 9 bases from J, with 17 bases between. This CDR3 comprises 14 residues. CDR1 is SEHNR and CDR2 is FQNEAQ in the germline V gene (reference sequence). This CDR3 is CASSPHVGAFEQFF. CDR3 DNA sequence: TGTGCCAGCAGCCCGCATGTGGGAGCCTTTGAGCAGTTCTTC.

The rearrangement links TRBV25-1 to TRBJ2-4, with D possibly matching TRBD1 (5 bases). The J call is doubtful: the DNA matches TRBJ2-7 better. This CDR3 is built from 12 residues. Germline V gene lookup returns CDR1 MGHDK and CDR2 SYGVNS. CDR3 region: CASSELGVEQYF. The CDR3 DNA reads TGTGCCAGCAGTGAACTAGGGGTCGAGCAGTACTTC.

The chain combines TRBV12-3 or TRBV12-4 with TRBJ1-1, with D perhaps matching TRBD1 (6 bases). V dropped 5 bases and J dropped 1 base, with 11 bases sitting between them. The CDR3 covers 14 residues. The CDR3 nucleotides read TGTGCCAGCAGTATCACAGGGTCGAACACTGAAGCTTTCTTT. This gives the protein CASSITGSNTEAFF.

The rearrangement links TRBV20-1 to TRBJ2-5, with D tentatively TRBD1 (6 bases). TRBJ2-7 explains the end of the DNA better; the J call may be wrong. There are 15 residues in the CDR3. CDR1 is DFQATT and CDR2 is SNEGSKA in the germline V gene (reference sequence). This chain's CDR3 is CSASGPMGARNEQYF. In nucleotides, the CDR3 is TGCAGTGCTAGTGGGCCTATGGGGGCGCGAAACGAGCAGTACTTC.

The chain employs TRBV6-2 or TRBV6-3 and TRBJ2-1; the D gene is possibly TRBD2 (6 bases). V was shortened by 0 bases and J by 4 bases, with 10 bases between the two germline ends. Per the germline V gene, CDR1 is MNHEY and CDR2 is SVGEGT. This CDR3 contains 15 residues. CDR3 in amino acids: CASSYSGGTYNEQFF. Here the CDR3 DNA reads TGTGCCAGCAGTTACTCCGGCGGGACTTACAATGAGCAGTTCTTC.

V is TRBV29-1 and J is TRBJ2-5; 10 bases match TRBD1. The DNA matches TRBJ2-7 better at its end, which makes the J call doubtful. CDR1 and CDR2 from the germline V gene are SQVTM and ANQGSEA. The CDR3 runs to 15 residues. CDR3: CSARTGGASGNEQYF. The CDR3 DNA sequence: TGCAGCGCCCGGACAGGGGGTGCGTCGGGAAACGAGCAGTACTTC.

V gene TRBV20-1 combines with J gene TRBJ2-1; maybe TRBD1 (6 bases). Trimming took off 7 bases at V and 10 bases at J, with 14 bases between the two ends. The germline CDR1 and CDR2 sequences are DFQATT and SNEGSKA (reference sequence). CDR3 length equals 11 residues. This CDR3 reads CSEATQGEQFF. As DNA, the CDR3 is TGCAGTGAGGCGACACAGGGCGAGCAGTTCTTC.

The rearrangement links TRBV29-1 to TRBJ1-4; tentative D call: TRBD1 (5 bases). CDR1 is SQVTM, CDR2 ANQGSEA, per germline. CDR3 length: 15 residues. The V and J ends lost 1 base and 8 bases respectively, with 17 bases between them. CDR3 sequence (DNA): TGCAGCGTTGAAGTCGGCGGGGGTGGCGGAGAAAAACTGTTTTTT. Translated, it gives CSVEVGGGGGEKLFF.

This clonotype was seen a handful of times. The rearrangement joins TRBV7-2 to TRBJ2-5; 8 bases map to TRBD2. Germline CDR1 and CDR2: SGHTA and FQGNSA. This CDR3 has 15 amino acids. Trimming cost V 0 bases and J 13 bases; bases outside gene matches: 13. CDR3 sequence: CASSLALSSGGNWYF. CDR3 nucleotides: TGTGCCAGCAGCTTAGCCCTCTCAAGCGGGGGTAATTGGTACTTC.

The chain is built from TRBV7-2 and TRBJ1-1; the D is unclear. CDR1 is SGHTA, CDR2 FQGNSA, per germline. Trimming left V 3 bases short and J 3 bases short, with 8 bases between. There are 13 residues in the CDR3. CDR3 sequence: CASSFGADTEAFF. The CDR3 nucleotides are TGTGCCAGCAGCTTTGGAGCCGACACTGAAGCTTTCTTT.

To note about this clonotype: The conserved closing phenylalanine or tryptophan is absent in this CDR3, likely reflecting a read error. The genes are TRBV5-5 and TRBJ2-4, with D tentatively TRBD1 or TRBD2 (5 bases each). The J call is doubtful: the DNA matches TRBJ2-7 better. The germline V gene encodes CDR1 SGHKS and CDR2 YYEKEE (reference sequence). The CDR3 is 15 amino acids. The CDR3 loop reads CASSLRDDRYYEQYL. The CDR3 coding sequence is TGTGCCAGCAGCTTGCGGGATGACAGATACTACGAGCAGTACCTC.

V usage is TRBV20-1 and J usage is TRBJ2-1; D is ambiguous. The last part of the DNA fits TRBJ2-7 better; the J call may be wrong. CDR3 size: 12 residues. Germline V gives CDR1 DFQATT, CDR2 SNEGSKA (reference sequence). The CDR3, as DNA: TGCAGTACCGAACGGGCTGGGAATGAGCAGTACTTC. Its protein is CSTERAGNEQYF.

This chain links TRBV6-5 with TRBJ2-7; D gene unclear. The V gene's germline CDR1 is MNHEY and CDR2 SVGAGI. Between the trimmed V and J ends, which lost 2 bases and 7 bases, there was a span of 18 bases. This CDR3 is built from 15 residues. CDR3 residues: CASSYNTDPAWEQYF. In DNA form, the CDR3 reads TGTGCCAGCAGTTACAATACGGACCCCGCCTGGGAGCAGTACTTC.

The chain uses TRBV4-2 and TRBJ2-2; the D gene is possibly TRBD1 (8 bases). V dropped 5 bases and J dropped 5 bases, with 21 bases sitting between them. CDR1 and CDR2 (germline): LGHNA, YNFKEQ. There are 17 residues in the CDR3. The CDR3 DNA is TGTGCCAGCAGCGACGGACTAGGGACAGGAGTAACCGGGGAGCTGTTTTTT. This codes for CASSDGLGTGVTGELFF.